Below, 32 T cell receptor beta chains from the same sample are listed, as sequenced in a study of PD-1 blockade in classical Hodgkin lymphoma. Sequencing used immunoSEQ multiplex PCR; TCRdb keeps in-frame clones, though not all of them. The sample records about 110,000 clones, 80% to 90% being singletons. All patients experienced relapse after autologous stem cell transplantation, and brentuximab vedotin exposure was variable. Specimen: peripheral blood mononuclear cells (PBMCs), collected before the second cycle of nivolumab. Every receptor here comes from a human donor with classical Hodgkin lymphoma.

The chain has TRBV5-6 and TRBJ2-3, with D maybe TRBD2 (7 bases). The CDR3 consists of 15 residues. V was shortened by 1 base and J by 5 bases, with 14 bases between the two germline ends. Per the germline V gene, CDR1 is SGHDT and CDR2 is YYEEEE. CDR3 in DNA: TGTGCCAGCAGCTTGCGGGGGGCAGGTGGAGATACGCAGTATTTT. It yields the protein CASSLRGAGGDTQYF. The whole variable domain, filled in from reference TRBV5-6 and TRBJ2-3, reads DAGVTQSPTHLIKTRGQQVTLRCSPKSGHDTVSWYQQALGQGPQFIFQYYEEEERQRGNFPDRFSGHQFPNYSSELNVNALLLGDSALYLCASSLRGAGGDTQYFGPGTRLTVL.

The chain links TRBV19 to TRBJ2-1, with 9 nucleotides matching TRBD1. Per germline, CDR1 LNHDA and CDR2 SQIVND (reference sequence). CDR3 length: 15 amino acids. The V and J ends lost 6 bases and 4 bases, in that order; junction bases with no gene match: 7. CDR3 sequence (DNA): TGTGCCAGTAGGAGGACAGGGGACGTTTACAATGAGCAGTTCTTC. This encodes CASRRTGDVYNEQFF.

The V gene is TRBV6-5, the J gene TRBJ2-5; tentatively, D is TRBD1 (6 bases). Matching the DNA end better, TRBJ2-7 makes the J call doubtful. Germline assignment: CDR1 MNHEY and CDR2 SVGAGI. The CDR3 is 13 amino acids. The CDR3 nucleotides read TGTGCCAGCAGTGAAACAGGGAAAAACGAGCAGTACTTC. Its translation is CASSETGKNEQYF.

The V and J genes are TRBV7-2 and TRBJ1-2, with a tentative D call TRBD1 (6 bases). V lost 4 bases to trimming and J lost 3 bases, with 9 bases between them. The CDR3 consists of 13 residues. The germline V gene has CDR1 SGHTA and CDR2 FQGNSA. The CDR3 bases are TGTGCCAGCAGCTCTAACAGGGACTATGGCTACACCTTC. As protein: CASSSNRDYGYTF.

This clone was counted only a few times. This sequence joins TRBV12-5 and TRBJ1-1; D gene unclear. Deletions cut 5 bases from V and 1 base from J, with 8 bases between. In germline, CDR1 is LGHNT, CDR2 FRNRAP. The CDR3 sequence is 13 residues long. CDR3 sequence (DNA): TGTGCTAGTGGTCTGGACCGGAACACTGAAGCTTTCTTT. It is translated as CASGLDRNTEAFF. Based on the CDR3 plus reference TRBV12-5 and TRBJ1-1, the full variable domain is DARVTQTPRHKVTEMGQEVTMRCQPILGHNTVFWYRQTMMQGLELLAYFRNRAPLDDSGMPKDRFSAEMPDATLATLKIQPSEPRDSAVYFCASGLDRNTEAFFGQGTRLTVV.

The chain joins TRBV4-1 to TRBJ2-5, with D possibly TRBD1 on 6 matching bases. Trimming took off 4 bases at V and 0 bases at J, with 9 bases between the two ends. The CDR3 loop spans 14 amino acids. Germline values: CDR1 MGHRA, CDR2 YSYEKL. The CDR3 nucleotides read TGCGCCAGCAGCCGCGCAGGGGACCAAGAGACCCAGTACTTC. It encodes CASSRAGDQETQYF.

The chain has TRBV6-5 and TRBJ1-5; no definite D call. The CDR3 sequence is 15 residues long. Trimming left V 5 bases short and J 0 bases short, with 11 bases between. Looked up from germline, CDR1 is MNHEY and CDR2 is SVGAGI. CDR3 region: CASSPTAYSNQPQHF. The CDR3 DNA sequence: TGTGCCAGCAGTCCCACTGCCTATAGCAATCAGCCCCAGCATTTT.

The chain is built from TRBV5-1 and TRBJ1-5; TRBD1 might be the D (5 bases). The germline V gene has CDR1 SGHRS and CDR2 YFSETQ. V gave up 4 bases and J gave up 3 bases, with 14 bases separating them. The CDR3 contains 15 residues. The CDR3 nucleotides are TGCGCCAGCAGCGGGGAAAGGGGTCCCAATCAGCCCCAGCATTTT. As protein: CASSGERGPNQPQHF.

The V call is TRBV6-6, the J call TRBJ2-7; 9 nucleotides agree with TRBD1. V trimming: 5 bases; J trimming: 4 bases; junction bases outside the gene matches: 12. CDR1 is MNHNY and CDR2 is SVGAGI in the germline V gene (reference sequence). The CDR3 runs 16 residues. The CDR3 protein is CASSHHNPGQGYEQYF. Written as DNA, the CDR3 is TGTGCCAGCAGTCACCACAATCCGGGACAGGGATACGAGCAGTACTTC.

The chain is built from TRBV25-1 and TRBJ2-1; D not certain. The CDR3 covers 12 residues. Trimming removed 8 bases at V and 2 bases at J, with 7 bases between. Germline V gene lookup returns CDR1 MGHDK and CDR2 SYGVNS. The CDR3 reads CASSWAYNEQFF. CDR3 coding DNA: TGTGCCAGCTCCTGGGCCTACAATGAGCAGTTCTTC.

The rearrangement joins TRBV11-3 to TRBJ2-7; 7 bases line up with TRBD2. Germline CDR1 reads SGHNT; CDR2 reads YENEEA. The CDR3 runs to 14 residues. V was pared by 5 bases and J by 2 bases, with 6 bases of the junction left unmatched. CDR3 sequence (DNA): TGTGCCAGCAGCCAGTTGCGGGAGCCCTACGAGCAGTACTTC. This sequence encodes CASSQLREPYEQYF.

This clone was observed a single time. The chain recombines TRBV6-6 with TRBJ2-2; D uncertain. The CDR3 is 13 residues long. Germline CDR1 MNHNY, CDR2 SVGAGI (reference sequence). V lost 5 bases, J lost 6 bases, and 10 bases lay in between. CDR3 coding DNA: TGTGCCAGCAGTCCCCCCGTCGCCGGGGAGCTGTTTTTT. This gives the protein CASSPPVAGELFF.

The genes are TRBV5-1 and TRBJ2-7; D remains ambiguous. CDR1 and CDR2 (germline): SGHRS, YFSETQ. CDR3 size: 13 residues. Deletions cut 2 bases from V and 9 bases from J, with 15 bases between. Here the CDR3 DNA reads TGCGCCAGCAGCTTTAGTTTGGCTGACGGGCAGTACTTC. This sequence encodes CASSFSLADGQYF.

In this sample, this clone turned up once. CDR3 residues: CARGRTDTQYF. The CDR3, as DNA: TGTGCCCGGGGCCGAACAGATACGCAGTATTTT. This sequence joins TRBV7-2 and TRBJ2-3; the D call may be TRBD1 or TRBD2 (5 bases each). V lost 11 bases, J lost 3 bases, and 9 bases lay in between. CDR3 length equals 11 residues. CDR1 SGHTA and CDR2 FQGNSA come from the germline V gene.

The CDR3, as DNA: TGTGCCAGCAGTTCGGAGGGAGGGAATCTCTACGAGCAGTACTTC. This codes for CASSSEGGNLYEQYF. This chain links TRBV28 with TRBJ2-7, with 7 nucleotides matching TRBD2. V shed 4 bases, J shed 3 bases, and the junction held 9 bases outside the gene matches. CDR1 is MDHEN, CDR2 SYDVKM, per germline. The CDR3 has 15 amino acids.

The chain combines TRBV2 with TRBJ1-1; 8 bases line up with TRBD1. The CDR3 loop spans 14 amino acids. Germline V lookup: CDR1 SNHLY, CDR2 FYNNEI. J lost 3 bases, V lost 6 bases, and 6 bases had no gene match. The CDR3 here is CASSEQGAYTEAFF. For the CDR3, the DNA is TGTGCCAGCAGCGAGCAGGGGGCGTACACTGAAGCTTTCTTT.

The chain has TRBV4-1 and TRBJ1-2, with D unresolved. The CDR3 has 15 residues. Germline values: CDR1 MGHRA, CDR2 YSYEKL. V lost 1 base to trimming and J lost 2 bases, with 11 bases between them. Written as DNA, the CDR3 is TGCGCCAGCAGCCAAGTTATAAATAGGAACTATGGCTACACCTTC. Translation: CASSQVINRNYGYTF.

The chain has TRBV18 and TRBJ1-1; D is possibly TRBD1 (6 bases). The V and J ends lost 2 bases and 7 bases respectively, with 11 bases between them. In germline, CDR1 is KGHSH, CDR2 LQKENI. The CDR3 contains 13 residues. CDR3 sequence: CASSPTTGNEAFF. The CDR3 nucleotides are TGTGCCAGCTCACCAACCACAGGGAATGAAGCTTTCTTT. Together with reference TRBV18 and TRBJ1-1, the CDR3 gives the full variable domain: NAGVMQNPRHLVRRRGQEARLRCSPMKGHSHVYWYRQLPEEGLKFMVYLQKENIIDESGMPKERFSAEFPKEGPSILRIQQVVRGDSAAYFCASSPTTGNEAFFGQGTRLTVV.

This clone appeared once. CDR3 coding DNA: TGTGCCAGCAGCTTAGGGGTAGCGGCCTTCTCCTACAATGAGCAGTTCTTC. It is translated as CASSLGVAAFSYNEQFF. The V call is TRBV7-2, the J call TRBJ2-1, with D possibly TRBD2 on 6 matching bases. Germline V gives CDR1 SGHTA, CDR2 FQGNSA. V dropped 1 base and J dropped 0 bases, with 13 bases sitting between them. The CDR3 runs 17 residues.

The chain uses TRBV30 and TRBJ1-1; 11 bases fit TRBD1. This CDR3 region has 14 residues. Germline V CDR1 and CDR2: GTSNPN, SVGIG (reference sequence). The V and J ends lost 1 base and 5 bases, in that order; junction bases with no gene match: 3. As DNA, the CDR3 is TGTGCCTGGAGTGCATGGGACAGGGGGACTGAAGCTTTCTTT. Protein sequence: CAWSAWDRGTEAFF.

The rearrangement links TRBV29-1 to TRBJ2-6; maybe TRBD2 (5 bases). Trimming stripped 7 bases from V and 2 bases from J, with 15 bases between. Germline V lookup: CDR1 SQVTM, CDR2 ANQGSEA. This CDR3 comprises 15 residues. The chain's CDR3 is CSAVSGIPGANVLTF. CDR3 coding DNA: TGCAGCGCAGTGTCGGGAATTCCTGGGGCCAACGTCCTGACTTTC.

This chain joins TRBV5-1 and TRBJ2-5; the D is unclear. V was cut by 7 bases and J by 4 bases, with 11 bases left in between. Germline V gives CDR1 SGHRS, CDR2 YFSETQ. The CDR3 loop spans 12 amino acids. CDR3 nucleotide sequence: TGCGCCAGCCACGACCCCCGAGAGACCCAGTACTTC. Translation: CASHDPRETQYF.

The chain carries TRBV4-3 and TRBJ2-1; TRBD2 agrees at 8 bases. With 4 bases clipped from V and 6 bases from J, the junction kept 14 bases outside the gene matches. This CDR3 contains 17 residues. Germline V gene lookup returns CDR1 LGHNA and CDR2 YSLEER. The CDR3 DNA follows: TGCGCCAGCAGCCCCCGGGAGGGACTAGTAGGAACCAATGAGCAGTTCTTC. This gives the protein CASSPREGLVGTNEQFF.

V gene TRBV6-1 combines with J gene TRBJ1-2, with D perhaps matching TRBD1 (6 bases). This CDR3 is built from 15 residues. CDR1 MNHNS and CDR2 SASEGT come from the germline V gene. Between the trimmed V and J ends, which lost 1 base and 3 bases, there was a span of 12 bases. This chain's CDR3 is CASSEEARGDYGYTF. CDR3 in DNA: TGTGCCAGCAGTGAAGAGGCCAGGGGAGACTATGGCTACACCTTC.

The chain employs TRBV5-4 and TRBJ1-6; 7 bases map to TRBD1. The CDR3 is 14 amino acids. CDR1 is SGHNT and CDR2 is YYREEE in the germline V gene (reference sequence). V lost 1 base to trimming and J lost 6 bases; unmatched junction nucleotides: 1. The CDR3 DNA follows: TGTGCCAGCAGCTTGAAGGGGGCTAATTCACCCCTCCACTTT. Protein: CASSLKGANSPLHF.

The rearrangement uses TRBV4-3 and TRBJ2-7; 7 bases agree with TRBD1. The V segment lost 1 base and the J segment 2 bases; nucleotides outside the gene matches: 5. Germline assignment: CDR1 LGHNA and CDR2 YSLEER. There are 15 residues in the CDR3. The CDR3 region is CASSQGQGTPYEQYF. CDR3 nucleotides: TGCGCCAGCAGCCAAGGACAGGGAACACCCTACGAGCAGTACTTC.

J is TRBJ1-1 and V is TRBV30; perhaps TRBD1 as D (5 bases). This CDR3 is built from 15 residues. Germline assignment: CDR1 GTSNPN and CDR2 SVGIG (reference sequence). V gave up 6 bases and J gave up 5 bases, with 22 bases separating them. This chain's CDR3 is CACPAPGPGVTEAFF. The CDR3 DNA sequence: TGTGCCTGCCCCGCCCCGGGACCGGGAGTGACTGAAGCTTTCTTT.

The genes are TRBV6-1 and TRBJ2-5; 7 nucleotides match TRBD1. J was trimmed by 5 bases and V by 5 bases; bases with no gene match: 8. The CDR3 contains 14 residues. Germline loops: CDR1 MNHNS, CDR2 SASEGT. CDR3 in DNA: TGTGCCAGCAGTCTGACAGGGACGCGGGAGACCCAGTACTTC. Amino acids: CASSLTGTRETQYF.

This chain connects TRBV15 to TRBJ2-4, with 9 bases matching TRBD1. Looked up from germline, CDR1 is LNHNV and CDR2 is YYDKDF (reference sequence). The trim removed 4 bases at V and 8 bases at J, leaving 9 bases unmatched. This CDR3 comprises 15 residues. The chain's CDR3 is CATSNPDRGRDIQYF. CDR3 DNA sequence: TGTGCCACCAGCAACCCCGACAGGGGGAGGGACATTCAGTACTTC.

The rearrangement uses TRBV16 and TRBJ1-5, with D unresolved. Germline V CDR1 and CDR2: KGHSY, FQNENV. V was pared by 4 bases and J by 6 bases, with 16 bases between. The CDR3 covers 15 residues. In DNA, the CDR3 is TGTGCCAGCAGCCTCAGGAACACGGTCGGTCAGCCCCAGCATTTT. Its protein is CASSLRNTVGQPQHF.

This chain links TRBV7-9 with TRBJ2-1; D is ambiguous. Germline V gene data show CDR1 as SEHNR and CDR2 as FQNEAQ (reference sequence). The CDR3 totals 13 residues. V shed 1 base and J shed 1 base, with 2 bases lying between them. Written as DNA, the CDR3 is TGTGCCAGCAGCTTAGGTTCCTACAATGAGCAGTTCTTC. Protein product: CASSLGSYNEQFF.

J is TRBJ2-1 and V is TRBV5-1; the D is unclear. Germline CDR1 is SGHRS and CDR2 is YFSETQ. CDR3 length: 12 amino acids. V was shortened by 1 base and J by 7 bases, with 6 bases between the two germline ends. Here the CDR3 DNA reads TGCGCCAGCAGCTTGCAGATGAATGAGCAGTTCTTC. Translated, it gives CASSLQMNEQFF.